These T cell receptor beta chains were read from a single sample in a study of blood T cell repertoires in COVID-19. This table comes from immunoSEQ multiplex PCR, and its TCRdb copy is limited to in-frame clones, with some not included. This sample has about 180,000 clones, with roughly 85% found just once. The sample taken for sequencing was peripheral blood. Source of these receptors: a woman aged 45-65 years with COVID-19, enrolled during active disease. CDR3s include the opening cysteine and the closing phenylalanine or tryptophan. The D gene is left open where the match is weak. Clone size is given for some rows only: seen once, a few or many times, or a class if the clone is expanded.

J gene,clone size,CDR3 length,D gene,V gene,CDR3 DNA,CDR3 protein
TRBJ1-5,.,15,.,TRBV5-1,TGCGCCAGCAGCCCCGGACTGAAGGGTTTTCAGCCCCAGCATTTT,CASSPGLKGFQPQHF
TRBJ2-3,.,15,.,TRBV19,TGTGCCAGTAATGTCGGGGGGCTCAGCACAGATACGCAGTATTTT,CASNVGGLSTDTQYF
TRBJ1-3,.,15,TRBD1,TRBV5-8,TGTGCCAGCAGCAAGGGACAGGGGGTCGGAAACACCATATATTTT,CASSKGQGVGNTIYF
TRBJ1-6,few,14,TRBD1,TRBV5-5,TGTGCCAGTTCGCCGGGACAGGGGTATTCACCCCTCCACTTT,CASSPGQGYSPLHF
TRBJ2-4,once,14,.,TRBV5-1,TGCGCCAGCAGCTTGGGTGACAGCAAAAACATTCAGTACTTC,CASSLGDSKNIQYF
TRBJ2-7,once,13,.,TRBV7-9,TGTGCCAGCAGCTTAGATACACCCCTCGAGCAGTACTTC,CASSLDTPLEQYF
TRBJ2-7,.,13,TRBD2,TRBV30,TGTGCCTGGACGGGGGGTAGGGGATACGAGCAGTACTTC,CAWTGGRGYEQYF
TRBJ2-7,.,13,.,TRBV7-9,TGTGCCAGCAGCCGGGACACCTCCTACGAGCAGTACTTC,CASSRDTSYEQYF
TRBJ1-4,.,16,.,TRBV29-1,TGCAGCGTTGAAGGGGGGGAGTTTACAACTAATGAAAAACTGTTTTTT,CSVEGGEFTTNEKLFF
TRBJ2-7,few,14,TRBD1,TRBV5-5,TGTGCCAGCAGCTGGGGACAGGGGGCTTACGAGCAGTACTTC,CASSWGQGAYEQYF
TRBJ2-3,.,14,.,TRBV7-2,TGTGCCAGCAGCTTAGTCGGGGGAGCAGATACGCAGTATTTT,CASSLVGGADTQYF
TRBJ1-6,.,14,.,TRBV3-1/TRBV3-2,TGTGCCAGCAGCCAGGCAGGGGAGGGTTTCCCCCTCCACTTT,CASSQAGEGFPLHF
TRBJ1-6,.,14,.,TRBV4-3,TGCGCCAGCAGCCAAGAGGCAGGCAATTCACCCCTCCACTTT,CASSQEAGNSPLHF
TRBJ1-6,.,15,.,TRBV19,TGTGCCAGTAGTATTAATCCAGGGGATAATTCACCCCTCCACTTT,CASSINPGDNSPLHF
TRBJ2-1,.,16,TRBD1,TRBV3-1/TRBV3-2,TGTGCCAGCAGCCAACCCGACAGGGCGGGTTGGAATGAGCAGTTCTTC,CASSQPDRAGWNEQFF
TRBJ1-5,.,13,TRBD1,TRBV7-6,TGTGCCAGCCAGGGGGCGGGCAATCAGCCCCAGCATTTT,CASQGAGNQPQHF
TRBJ1-1,.,18,TRBD1,TRBV6-2/TRBV6-3,TGTGCCAGCAGTTATGAGCTAGGGGACAGGGGTTATGGCACTGAAGCTTTCTTT,CASSYELGDRGYGTEAFF
TRBJ1-5,.,14,.,TRBV7-9,TGTGCCAGCAGCCGTGGACAGAACAATCAGCCCCAGCATTTT,CASSRGQNNQPQHF
TRBJ2-7,.,14,TRBD2,TRBV9,TGTGCCAGCAGTACTAGCGGGAACTCCTACGAGCAGTACTTC,CASSTSGNSYEQYF
TRBJ1-3,.,16,TRBD1,TRBV6-1,TGTGCCAGCAGTGAAGGACAGGGGGCTGGGGGAAACACCATATATTTT,CASSEGQGAGGNTIYF
TRBJ2-5,.,14,TRBD1,TRBV4-1,TGCGCCAGCAGCCAAAGACAGGGTCCCGAGACCCAGTACTTC,CASSQRQGPETQYF
TRBJ2-5,.,14,TRBD2,TRBV3-1/TRBV3-2,TGTGCCAGCAGCCTTTTAGCGGGGCAAGAGACCCAGTACTTC,CASSLLAGQETQYF
TRBJ1-5,.,13,.,TRBV3-1/TRBV3-2,TGTGCCAGCAGCGTTAAAGAGGGTCAGCCCCAGCATTTT,CASSVKEGQPQHF
TRBJ2-4,once,14,.,TRBV3-1/TRBV3-2,TGTGCCAGCAGCCAAAGGGGCATTAAAAACATTCAGTACTTC,CASSQRGIKNIQYF
TRBJ2-2,.,16,TRBD1,TRBV7-2,TGTGCCAGCAGCCTAATCGGACAGGGGAACACCGGGGAGCTGTTTTTT,CASSLIGQGNTGELFF
TRBJ2-1,.,11,.,TRBV10-3,TGTGCCATCGGGCAGCTGAATGAGCAGTTCTTC,CAIGQLNEQFF
TRBJ2-4,.,15,TRBD2,TRBV7-2,TGTGCCAGCAGCTTAGTGGCGGGGGAGTTAAACATTCAGTACTTC,CASSLVAGELNIQYF
TRBJ1-5,.,14,TRBD1,TRBV19,TGTGCCAGTAGTCTACAGGGGGACAATCAGCCCCAGCATTTT,CASSLQGDNQPQHF
TRBJ2-5,.,13,TRBD1,TRBV11-3,TGTGCCAGCAGCCGACAGGGGGTGGTGACCCAGTACTTC,CASSRQGVVTQYF
TRBJ1-1,.,13,.,TRBV19,TGTGCCGCGCGGATAACAGGCGGAACTGAAGCTTTCTTT,CAARITGGTEAFF
TRBJ1-2,few,17,TRBD1,TRBV6-1,TGTGCCAGCAGTGAACTAGGGACAGGGCTAACAGGCTATGGCTACACCTTC,CASSELGTGLTGYGYTF
TRBJ1-1,.,14,TRBD1,TRBV28,TGTGCCAGCACTCCTCAGGACAGGACGACTGAAGCTTTCTTT,CASTPQDRTTEAFF
TRBJ1-6,.,14,TRBD1,TRBV5-6,TGTGCCAGCAGCTTGGGACAGGGAGATTCACCCCTCCACTTT,CASSLGQGDSPLHF
TRBJ2-3,.,16,TRBD1,TRBV9,TGTGCCAGCAGCCCCCTCGTGGGACAGATCGCAGATACGCAGTATTTT,CASSPLVGQIADTQYF
TRBJ2-5,.,16,TRBD1,TRBV11-3,TGTGCCAGCAGCCTCCCAGCGGGGACAGGGTTAGAGACCCAGTACTTC,CASSLPAGTGLETQYF
TRBJ2-2,.,17,.,TRBV4-2,TGTGCCAGCAGCCAAGATGGGGGGGGCGCTTACACCGGGGAGCTGTTTTTT,CASSQDGGGAYTGELFF
TRBJ2-2,.,17,.,TRBV11-3,TGTGCCAGCAGCTTAGGAAGTGCGGGGGCTGGGGTCGGGGAGCTGTTTTTT,CASSLGSAGAGVGELFF
TRBJ1-1,.,14,.,TRBV5-8,TGTGCCAGCAGCCTGCAACAGGGAAGGACTGAAGCTTTCTTT,CASSLQQGRTEAFF
TRBJ2-5,.,15,.,TRBV10-3,TGTGCCATCAGTGAGTCCCTAGCCTCACGGGAGACCCAGTACTTC,CAISESLASRETQYF
TRBJ1-1,.,16,.,TRBV11-3,TGTGCCAGCAGCTTGGGGACTGCACCTATGAACACTGAAGCTTTCTTT,CASSLGTAPMNTEAFF
TRBJ2-5,.,18,TRBD2,TRBV4-2,TGTGCCAGCAGCCAAGATATAGTTGGCCGGGGGGGGGAAGAGACCCAGTACTTC,CASSQDIVGRGGEETQYF
TRBJ1-5,.,14,.,TRBV9,TGTGCCAGCAGCGACGGGGGGACCAATCAGCCCCAGCATTTT,CASSDGGTNQPQHF
TRBJ1-1,.,15,.,TRBV7-6,TGTGCCAGCAGCTTAGGGCACAGCTTGAACACTGAAGCTTTCTTT,CASSLGHSLNTEAFF
TRBJ2-1,few,16,TRBD2,TRBV5-5,TGTGCCAGCAGCTTGCTGTCAGGACGGGAGGTGGGTGAGCAGTTCTTC,CASSLLSGREVGEQFF
TRBJ1-2,.,13,.,TRBV6-2/TRBV6-3,TGTGCCAGCAGTCACCCGGGAGGTAGGGGCTACACCTTC,CASSHPGGRGYTF
TRBJ1-2,.,13,.,TRBV3-1/TRBV3-2,TGTGCCAGCAGCCCGTGGGGCTCCTATGGCTACACCTTC,CASSPWGSYGYTF
TRBJ2-7,.,17,.,TRBV12-5,TGTGCTAGTGGTTTGGTAATCGGGCAGGGAATCTCCTACGAGCAGTACTTC,CASGLVIGQGISYEQYF
TRBJ1-5,few,14,TRBD1,TRBV6-4,TGTGCCAGCAGTGAAGCAGGGGGTGGCCAGCCCCAGCATTTT,CASSEAGGGQPQHF
TRBJ2-3,.,16,TRBD2,TRBV5-4,TGTGCCAGCAGCTTGGGAGCGGGGGGGTTCACAGATACGCAGTATTTT,CASSLGAGGFTDTQYF
TRBJ1-3,.,13,.,TRBV30,TGTGCCTCCCTCCGGTACTCTGGAAACACCATATATTTT,CASLRYSGNTIYF
TRBJ1-2,once,13,.,TRBV12-3/TRBV12-4,TGTGCCAGCAGTTTTACGGGGATAAGGATTTACACCTTC,CASSFTGIRIYTF
TRBJ1-5,.,14,TRBD1,TRBV25-1,TGTGCCAGCAGTGATGGGACAGGGGGACAGCCCCAGCATTTT,CASSDGTGGQPQHF
TRBJ2-7,.,14,TRBD2,TRBV6-5,TGTGCCAGCTATTTACCTAGCGGGGACTGGGGGCAGTACTTC,CASYLPSGDWGQYF
TRBJ2-5,.,16,.,TRBV19,TGTGCCAGTAGTACCATGACAGGCCGGGGCCAAGAGACCCAGTACTTC,CASSTMTGRGQETQYF
TRBJ2-1,few,16,TRBD2,TRBV6-5,TGTGCCAGCAGTTTCATAGCGGGGGAGGTCTACAATGAGCAGTTCTTC,CASSFIAGEVYNEQFF
TRBJ1-1,.,14,.,TRBV18,TGTGCCAGCTCACCAAAGATCCAGCGCACTGAAGCTTTCTTT,CASSPKIQRTEAFF
TRBJ2-2,.,13,.,TRBV29-1,TGCAGCGTTTCCCGGGGGATGAACGGGGAGCTGTTTTTT,CSVSRGMNGELFF
TRBJ1-1,few,12,.,TRBV29-1,TGCAGCGTTGGGCGCAGGGACACTGAAGCTTTCTTT,CSVGRRDTEAFF